This T cell receptor (beta chain) was retrieved from a study of type 1 regulatory T cells. Study information: This in vitro CD4 product, T-allo10, is enriched for Tr1 cells and alloantigen-specific.

TCRdb re-derived calls from the reads in MiXCR, one entry per CDR3 protein. The sample contains 90,000 to 100,000 distinct CDR3 sequences, around 30% of which appear only once. The ends lost 4 bases at V and 6 bases at J; junction bases unmatched: 9. CDR3 length: 16 residues. Germline loops: CDR1 KGHDR, CDR2 SFDVKD. The sample was CD4+ T cells, either the whole sample or a sorted fraction (not recorded which). The chain links TRBV24-1 to TRBJ1-5; 9 bases fit TRBD1. This TCR was sampled from a human donor in good health. CDR3 region: CATSDRGQGGFQPQHF. CDR3 nucleotides: TGTGCCACCAGTGACCGGGGACAGGGTGGTTTTCAGCCCCAGCATTTT.